This T cell receptor (beta chain) was captured by sequencing in a study of radiotherapy plus CTLA-4 blockade in lung cancer. Only in-frame clones appear in the TCRdb table, and some are missing; sequencing was by immunoSEQ multiplex PCR. The sample holds some 96,000 clones, around nine tenths seen once. On this clone itself: No antigen is known for it.

This CDR3 comprises 14 residues. Germline assignment: CDR1 SGHDT and CDR2 YYEEEE. V was cut by 6 bases and J by 9 bases, with 19 bases left in between. Study findings and constraints: The study found tumor-derived TCR clones expanded in blood after radiotherapy plus ipilimumab. Per reports, early blood T cell clone dynamics, plus interferon-beta, forecast response most strongly.

This specimen consisted of peripheral blood, obtained from a patient treated with radiotherapy plus ipilimumab. This chain joins TRBV5-6 and TRBJ1-3; D not resolved. This receptor was obtained from a human donor with non-small cell lung cancer that progressed on radiotherapy plus ipilimumab. CDR3 bases: TGTGCCAGCACCCGATGGCAGACCTCAGGCACCATATATTTT. It codes for CASTRWQTSGTIYF.